This T cell receptor beta chain was sequenced in a study of Ad26.COV2.S vaccination and SARS-CoV-2 variants. Notes on the study in general: Vaccine and placebo recipients had comparable breadth of non-spike TCRs.

The germline V gene encodes CDR1 SGHNT and CDR2 YENEEA. The length of the CDR3 is 13 residues. Trimming left V 5 bases short and J 8 bases short, with 15 bases between. Remarks on this clone: The antigen remains unidentified.

Measured with immunoSEQ multiplex PCR; TCRdb has only the in-frame clones, and not every one. The data show around 300,000 clones, with 75% to 90% seen just once and 4.5% to 7% held by the top ten. Treatment given: 19 received Ad26.COV2.S at low or high dose, single or two shots; about 5 received placebo; per-sample allocation not given. Samples came from day 63 after the first vaccine or placebo injection. The sample came from a Boston adult aged 18-55 years. In the vaccine, an Ad26 vector expressed the SARS-CoV-2 spike of the Wuhan strain. J is TRBJ1-2 and V is TRBV11-3; D perhaps matches TRBD1 (5 bases). This clonotype originated in a person between 18 and 59 years old who received the Ad26.COV2.S COVID-19 vaccine or a placebo. Sample: peripheral blood, taken in a trial of Ad26.COV2.S vaccine versus placebo. The CDR3 DNA follows: TGTGCCAGCAGCCACCCGGGGCATTACGGCTACACCTTC. Translating gives CASSHPGHYGYTF.